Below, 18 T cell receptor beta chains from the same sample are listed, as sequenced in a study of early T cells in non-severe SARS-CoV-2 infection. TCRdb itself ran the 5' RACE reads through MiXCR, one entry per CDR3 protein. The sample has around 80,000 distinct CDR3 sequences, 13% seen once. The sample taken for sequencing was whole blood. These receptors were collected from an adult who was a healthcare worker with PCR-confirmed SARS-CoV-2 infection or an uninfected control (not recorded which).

CDR3 in amino acids: CAWSVGKGTISYEQYF. CDR3 nucleotides: TGTGCCTGGAGTGTAGGTAAGGGGACGATCTCCTACGAGCAGTACTTC. V gene TRBV30 combines with J gene TRBJ2-7; D possibly uses TRBD1 or TRBD2 (5 bases each). Germline CDR1 and CDR2: GTSNPN and SVGIG (reference sequence). V was pared by 0 bases and J by 0 bases, with 15 bases between. The CDR3 length is 16 residues.

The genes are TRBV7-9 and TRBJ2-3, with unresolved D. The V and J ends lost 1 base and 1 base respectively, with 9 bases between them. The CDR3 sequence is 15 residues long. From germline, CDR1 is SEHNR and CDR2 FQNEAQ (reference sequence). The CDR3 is CASSLVSAGTDTQYF. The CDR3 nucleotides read TGTGCCAGCAGCTTAGTGTCGGCGGGCACAGATACGCAGTATTTT.

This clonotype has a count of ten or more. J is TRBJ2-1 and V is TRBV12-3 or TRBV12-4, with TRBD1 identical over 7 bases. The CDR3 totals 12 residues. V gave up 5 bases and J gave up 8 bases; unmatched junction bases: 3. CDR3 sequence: CASSRQGHEQFF. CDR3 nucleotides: TGTGCCAGCAGTCGACAGGGCCATGAGCAGTTCTTC.

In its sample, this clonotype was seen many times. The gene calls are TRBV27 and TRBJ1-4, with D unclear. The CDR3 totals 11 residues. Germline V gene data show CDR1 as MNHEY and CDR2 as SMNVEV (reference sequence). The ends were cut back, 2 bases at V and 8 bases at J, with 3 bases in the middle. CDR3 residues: CASSLGEKLFF. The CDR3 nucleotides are TGTGCCAGCAGTTTAGGGGAAAAACTGTTTTTT.

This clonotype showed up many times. The DNA for the CDR3 is TGTGCCAGCAGTCGGACAGGGTATCAAGAGACCCAGTACTTC. It is translated as CASSRTGYQETQYF. The chain has TRBV2 and TRBJ2-5, with TRBD1 matching over 8 bases. The trim removed 5 bases at V and 2 bases at J, leaving 4 bases unmatched. CDR3 length: 14 residues. Looked up from germline, CDR1 is SNHLY and CDR2 is FYNNEI.

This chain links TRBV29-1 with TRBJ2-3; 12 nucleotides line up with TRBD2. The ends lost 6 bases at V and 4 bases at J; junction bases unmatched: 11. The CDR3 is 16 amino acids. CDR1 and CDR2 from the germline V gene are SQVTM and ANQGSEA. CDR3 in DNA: TGCAGCGTCTATATCACTAGCGGGAGGTTCCCAGATACGCAGTATTTT. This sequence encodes CSVYITSGRFPDTQYF.

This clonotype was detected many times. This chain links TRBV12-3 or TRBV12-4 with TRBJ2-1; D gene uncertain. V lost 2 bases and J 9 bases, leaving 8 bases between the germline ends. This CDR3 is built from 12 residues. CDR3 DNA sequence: TGTGCCAGCAGTTTATTCCCTAGTGAGCAGTTCTTC. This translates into CASSLFPSEQFF.

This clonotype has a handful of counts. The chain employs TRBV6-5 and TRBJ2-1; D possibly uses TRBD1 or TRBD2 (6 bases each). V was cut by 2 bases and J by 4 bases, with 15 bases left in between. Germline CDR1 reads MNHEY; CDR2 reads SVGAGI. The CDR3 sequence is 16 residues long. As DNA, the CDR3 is TGTGCCAGCAGTTACCGGGGGCGGGGACGATACAATGAGCAGTTCTTC. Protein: CASSYRGRGRYNEQFF.

CDR3 region: CASSPQAGWIPEAFF. The CDR3, as DNA: TGTGCCAGCAGCCCTCAAGCGGGTTGGATCCCTGAAGCTTTCTTT. The rearrangement joins TRBV14 to TRBJ1-1, with D unclear. CDR1 and CDR2 (germline): SGHDN, FVKESK. V lost 4 bases and J lost 6, with 18 bases in between. CDR3 size: 15 residues.

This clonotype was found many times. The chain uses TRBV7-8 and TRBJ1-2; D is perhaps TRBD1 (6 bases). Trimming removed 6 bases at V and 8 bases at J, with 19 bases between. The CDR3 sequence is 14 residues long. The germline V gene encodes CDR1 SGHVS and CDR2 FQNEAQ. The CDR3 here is CASSPDSGNRGYTF. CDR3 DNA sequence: TGTGCCAGCAGTCCGGACAGTGGGAATAGGGGCTACACCTTC.

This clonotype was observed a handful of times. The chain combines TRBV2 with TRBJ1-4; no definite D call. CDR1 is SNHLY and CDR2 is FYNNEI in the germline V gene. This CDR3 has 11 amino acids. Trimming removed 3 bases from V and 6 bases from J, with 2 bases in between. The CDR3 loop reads CASSDYEKLFF. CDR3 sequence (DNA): TGTGCCAGCAGTGATTATGAAAAACTGTTTTTT.

The CDR3 loop is CASSYPSSGMNYEQYF. Written as DNA, the CDR3 is TGTGCCAGCAGTTACCCCTCTAGCGGAATGAACTACGAGCAGTACTTC. V gene TRBV6-2 or TRBV6-3 combines with J gene TRBJ2-7; 7 bases fit TRBD2. Per the germline V gene, CDR1 is MNHEY and CDR2 is SVGEGT. Trimming cost V 2 bases and J 3 bases; bases outside gene matches: 10. The CDR3 loop spans 16 amino acids.

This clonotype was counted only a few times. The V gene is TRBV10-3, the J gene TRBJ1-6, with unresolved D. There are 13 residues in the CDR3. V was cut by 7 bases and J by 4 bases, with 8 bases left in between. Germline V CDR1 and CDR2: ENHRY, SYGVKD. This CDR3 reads CAINAQYNSPLHF. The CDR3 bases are TGTGCCATCAACGCCCAATATAATTCACCCCTCCACTTT.

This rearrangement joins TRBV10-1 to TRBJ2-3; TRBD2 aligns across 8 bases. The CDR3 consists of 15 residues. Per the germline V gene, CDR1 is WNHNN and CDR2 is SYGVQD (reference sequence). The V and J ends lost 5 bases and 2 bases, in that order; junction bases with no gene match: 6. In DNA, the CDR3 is TGCGCCAGCAGTTGGGGACTAGGAATCACAGATACGCAGTATTTT. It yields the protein CASSWGLGITDTQYF.

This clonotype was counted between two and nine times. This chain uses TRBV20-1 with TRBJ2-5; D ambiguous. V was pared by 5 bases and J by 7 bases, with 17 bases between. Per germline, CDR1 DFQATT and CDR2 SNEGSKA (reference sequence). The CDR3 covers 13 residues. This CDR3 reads CSAGLAAPRTQYF. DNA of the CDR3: TGCAGTGCTGGGCTGGCGGCCCCCCGGACCCAGTACTTC.

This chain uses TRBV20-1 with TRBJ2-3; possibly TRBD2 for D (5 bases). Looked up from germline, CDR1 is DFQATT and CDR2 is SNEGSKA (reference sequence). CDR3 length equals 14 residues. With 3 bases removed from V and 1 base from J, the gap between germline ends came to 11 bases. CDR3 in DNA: TGCAGTGCTAGTGAAAGCGGAGGCACAGATACGCAGTATTTT. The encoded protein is CSASESGGTDTQYF.

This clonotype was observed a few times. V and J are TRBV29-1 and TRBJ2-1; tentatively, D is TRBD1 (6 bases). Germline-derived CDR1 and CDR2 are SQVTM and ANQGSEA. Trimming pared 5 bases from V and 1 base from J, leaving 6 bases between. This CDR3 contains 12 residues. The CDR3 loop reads CSVRGSYNEQFF. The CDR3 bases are TGCAGCGTTAGGGGGTCCTACAATGAGCAGTTCTTC.

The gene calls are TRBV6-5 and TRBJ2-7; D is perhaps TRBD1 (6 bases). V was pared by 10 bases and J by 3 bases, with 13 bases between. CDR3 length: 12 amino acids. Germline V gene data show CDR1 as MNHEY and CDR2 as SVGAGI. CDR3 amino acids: CATRGAVYEQYF. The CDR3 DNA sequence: TGTGCCACCAGGGGCGCAGTCTACGAGCAGTACTTC.